Below are 8 T cell receptor beta chains sequenced from a single sample in a study of blood T cell repertoires in COVID-19. The method was immunoSEQ multiplex PCR; TCRdb's version includes in-frame clones alone and lacks a portion of them. The sample shows 70,000 or so clones, around 86% of them seen only once. Source material: peripheral blood. Source of these receptors: a man aged 30 to 45 with acute or convalescent COVID-19.

The chain uses TRBV30 and TRBJ2-6, with D perhaps TRBD1 (6 bases). Germline V gene data show CDR1 as GTSNPN and CDR2 as SVGIG (reference sequence). Trimming removed 4 bases at V and 2 bases at J, with 15 bases between. The CDR3 covers 16 residues. Here the CDR3 DNA reads TGTGCCTGGACAGGGGTGGATGTTCCTGGGGCCAACGTCCTGACTTTC. Protein product: CAWTGVDVPGANVLTF.

This clone appeared once. The chain is built from TRBV3-1 (or the pseudogene TRBV3-2) and TRBJ1-5; D perhaps matches TRBD1 (5 bases). This CDR3 spans 13 amino acids. Trimming took off 3 bases at V and 4 bases at J, with 7 bases between the two ends. From germline, CDR1 is LGHDT and CDR2 YNNKEL (reference sequence). CDR3 DNA: TGTGCCAGCAGCCAGGACATAAATCAGCCCCAGCATTTT. The encoded protein is CASSQDINQPQHF.

The chain combines TRBV7-2 with TRBJ2-1; unclear D gene. The CDR3 totals 15 residues. Trimming removed 2 bases at V and 10 bases at J, with 18 bases between. In germline, CDR1 is SGHTA, CDR2 FQGNSA. CDR3 region: CASSLWSDPRREQFF. Written as DNA, the CDR3 is TGTGCCAGCAGCTTATGGAGCGACCCACGCCGGGAGCAGTTCTTC. The full variable domain, its missing parts supplied by reference TRBV7-2 and TRBJ2-1, is GAGVSQSPSNKVTEKGKDVELRCDPISGHTALYWYRQSLGQGLEFLIYFQGNSAPDKSGLPSDRFSAERTGGSVSTLTIQRTQQEDSAVYLCASSLWSDPRREQFFGPGTRLTVL.

The rearrangement uses TRBV11-1 and TRBJ2-1; 8 positions match TRBD2. The CDR3 runs 16 residues. The junction had 10 bases not matched to a gene; V was cut back by 5 bases and J by 4 bases. CDR1 and CDR2 from the germline V gene are SGHAT and FQDESV (reference sequence). The CDR3 sequence: CASSAILAAIYNEQFF. CDR3 bases: TGTGCCAGCAGCGCAATACTAGCGGCAATATACAATGAGCAGTTCTTC.

The rearrangement uses TRBV3-1 (or the pseudogene TRBV3-2) and TRBJ1-2, with TRBD1 matching over 8 bases. The germline V gene has CDR1 LGHDT and CDR2 YNNKEL (reference sequence). The junction had 9 bases not matched to a gene; V was cut back by 5 bases and J by 4 bases. The CDR3 is 15 amino acids. DNA of the CDR3: TGTGCCAGCAGCACCACGACAGGGGCGGGCTATGGCTACACCTTC. Its protein is CASSTTTGAGYGYTF.

The rearrangement uses TRBV7-3 and TRBJ2-1, with D uncertain. Germline values: CDR1 SGHTA, CDR2 FQGTGA. CDR3 size: 13 residues. The V and J ends lost 3 bases and 5 bases respectively, with 8 bases between them. CDR3 bases: TGTGCCAGCAGCTTTAGTCAAAACAATGAGCAGTTCTTC. Its translation: CASSFSQNNEQFF.

The chain has TRBV11-2 and TRBJ2-5; 8 bases are shared with TRBD1. With V trimmed by 0 bases and J by 5 bases, 5 bases remained unmatched. Germline-derived CDR1 and CDR2 are SGHAT and FQNNGV. The CDR3 totals 15 residues. The CDR3 DNA reads TGTGCCAGCAGCTTAGACGGTCAGGGGGCGGAGACCCAGTACTTC. Its translation is CASSLDGQGAETQYF.

This chain connects TRBV5-1 to TRBJ1-1; 8 bases fit TRBD1. The length of the CDR3 is 13 residues. V gave up 0 bases and J gave up 9 bases; unmatched junction bases: 4. In germline, CDR1 is SGHRS, CDR2 YFSETQ. Written as DNA, the CDR3 is TGCGCCAGCAGCTTGGTCCAGGGGGCGAAAGCTTTCTTT. It translates to CASSLVQGAKAFF. Supplemented by reference TRBV5-1 and TRBJ1-1, the full variable domain reads KAGVTQTPRYLIKTRGQQVTLSCSPISGHRSVSWYQQTPGQGLQFLFEYFSETQRNKGNFPGRFSGRQFSNSRSEMNVSTLELGDSALYLCASSLVQGAKAFFGQGTRLTVV.